This T cell receptor beta chain derives from a study of cytomegalovirus exposure and HLA in healthy donors. Looking at the study overall: Drawn from HLA-typed donors, tens of millions of unique TCRs were held in an early data release.

Donors showed nominal health when sampled, although they likely had unrecorded immune exposures. A multiplex PCR was run with 60 Vbeta primers and 13 Jbeta primers. Assay: immunoSEQ multiplex PCR; the TCRdb copy retains only in-frame clones and omits some. The repertoire holds about 200,000 clones, with 75% to 85% as singletons. On this clone: Its cognate antigen is unknown.

This CDR3 region has 14 residues. Germline lookup yields CDR1 KGHSH and CDR2 LQKENI. The V gene end was trimmed by 6 bases and the J gene end by 2 bases; junction bases not matched to a gene: 5. General study results and limits: An analysis done earlier found most TCR beta V segments productive about 90% or about 30% of the time. When presence/absence was analysed, sequencing depth was taken to be roughly uniform across donors.

The gene calls are TRBV18 and TRBJ1-1; 8 nucleotides align to TRBD1. The sequenced material came from PBMCs. The clonotype was recovered from a male donor in good health and CMV-seropositive. The CDR3 is CASSPDRVNTEAFF. The CDR3 DNA follows: TGTGCCAGCTCGCCGGACAGGGTTAACACTGAAGCTTTCTTT.